The 16 T cell receptor beta chains in this list originate from one sample, sequenced in a study of cytomegalovirus exposure and HLA in healthy donors. The PCR contained 60 Vbeta and 13 Jbeta primers. Assay: immunoSEQ multiplex PCR; the TCRdb copy retains only in-frame clones and omits some. Among 140,000 or so clones listed, around 75% were seen once. The sample consisted of PBMCs. The receptors come from a woman aged 25 to 39 in good health and CMV-seronegative.

The chain employs TRBV19 and TRBJ2-1; perhaps TRBD2 as D (5 bases). The CDR3 loop spans 14 amino acids. Trimming took off 9 bases at V and 5 bases at J, with 17 bases between the two ends. Germline CDR1 and CDR2: LNHDA and SQIVND (reference sequence). The CDR3 region is CASGDVSEDNEQFF. CDR3 bases: TGTGCCAGCGGGGATGTCTCGGAGGACAATGAGCAGTTCTTC.

The chain is built from TRBV6-1 and TRBJ2-6; tentatively, D is TRBD1 (5 bases). V shed 1 base and J shed 3 bases, with 10 bases lying between them. The length of the CDR3 is 16 residues. CDR1 is MNHNS and CDR2 is SASEGT in the germline V gene. For the CDR3, the DNA is TGTGCCAGCAGTGAAGACAGGTGGGATGGGGCCAACGTCCTGACTTTC. Its protein product is CASSEDRWDGANVLTF.

V gene TRBV30 combines with J gene TRBJ1-5; D call uncertain. The CDR3 is 12 amino acids. Trimming stripped 2 bases from V and 6 bases from J, with 8 bases between. Germline CDR1 is GTSNPN and CDR2 is SVGIG (reference sequence). This CDR3 reads CAWSQEVQPQHF. Written as DNA, the CDR3 is TGTGCCTGGAGTCAGGAGGTTCAGCCCCAGCATTTT. The full variable domain, completed using reference TRBV30 and TRBJ1-5, is SQTIHQWPATLVQPVGSPLSLECTVEGTSNPNLYWYRQAAGRGLQLLFYSVGIGQISSEVPQNLSASRPQDRQFILSSKKLLLSDSGFYLCAWSQEVQPQHFGDGTRLSIL.

The chain uses TRBV28 and TRBJ2-2; D unclear. This CDR3 is 15 amino acids long. CDR1 and CDR2 (germline): MDHEN, SYDVKM. Trimming took off 5 bases at V and 0 bases at J, with 10 bases between the two ends. This chain's CDR3 is CASSPPPANTGELFF. Written as DNA, the CDR3 is TGTGCCAGCAGTCCCCCCCCCGCGAACACCGGGGAGCTGTTTTTT.

The chain couples TRBV19 to TRBJ1-2, with a tentative D call TRBD1 (5 bases). The CDR3 runs 15 residues. Germline CDR1 and CDR2: LNHDA and SQIVND (reference sequence). The V end was cut by 3 bases, the J end by 4 bases, with 15 bases between. The CDR3 is CASSIDGPGGYGYTF. The CDR3 coding sequence is TGTGCCAGTAGTATCGACGGGCCGGGGGGCTATGGCTACACCTTC.

The chain employs TRBV9 and TRBJ1-6; 9 nucleotides match TRBD1. The CDR3 spans 16 residues. The J segment lost 7 bases and the V segment lost 2 bases, leaving 7 bases of the junction unmatched. Per the germline V gene, CDR1 is SGDLS and CDR2 is YYNGEE. CDR3 amino acids: CASSVDGQGYNSPLHF. DNA of the CDR3: TGTGCCAGCAGCGTCGACGGACAGGGGTACAATTCACCCCTCCACTTT.

V usage is TRBV9 and J usage is TRBJ2-7; 9 nucleotides align to TRBD2. The CDR3 is 15 amino acids. The germline V gene has CDR1 SGDLS and CDR2 YYNGEE. Trimming removed 2 bases from V and 2 bases from J; junction bases left unmatched: 5. The CDR3 reads CASSVASGTTYEQYF. CDR3 coding DNA: TGTGCCAGCAGCGTCGCTAGCGGGACTACCTACGAGCAGTACTTC.

The rearrangement uses TRBV30 and TRBJ1-1; TRBD1 matches at 8 bases. V was pared by 4 bases and J by 6 bases, with 4 bases of the junction left unmatched. Per the germline V gene, CDR1 is GTSNPN and CDR2 is SVGIG (reference sequence). This CDR3 region has 12 residues. DNA for the CDR3: TGTGCCTGGAAGCAGGGGGCCGCTGAAGCTTTCTTT. Its translation: CAWKQGAAEAFF.

The chain links TRBV2 to TRBJ2-7; 14 positions agree with TRBD2. Unmatched junction bases numbered 7, after V lost 9 bases and J lost 6 bases. Germline V gives CDR1 SNHLY, CDR2 FYNNEI. The length of the CDR3 is 14 residues. CDR3 region: CASSRLAGGGEQYF. CDR3 nucleotides: TGTGCCAGTTCAAGACTAGCGGGAGGGGGCGAGCAGTACTTC.

This clone appeared a few times. The CDR3 coding sequence is TGTGCCAGCAGCCCGGGACTGACCACAGATACGCAGTATTTT. It yields the protein CASSPGLTTDTQYF. This chain joins TRBV5-4 and TRBJ2-3, with TRBD2 as a possible D gene (6 bases). The CDR3 extends over 14 amino acids. The germline V gene encodes CDR1 SGHNT and CDR2 YYREEE (reference sequence). V shed 4 bases and J shed 2 bases, with 11 bases lying between them. The full variable domain, completed using reference TRBV5-4 and TRBJ2-3, is ETGVTQSPTHLIKTRGQQVTLRCSSQSGHNTVSWYQQALGQGPQFIFQYYREEENGRGNFPPRFSGLQFPNYSSELNVNALELDDSALYLCASSPGLTTDTQYFGPGTRLTVL.

This clone has just a few counts. The gene calls are TRBV4-1 and TRBJ1-6, with D uncertain. CDR1 is MGHRA and CDR2 is YSYEKL in the germline V gene. This CDR3 contains 16 residues. Trimming removed 2 bases from V and 0 bases from J, with 8 bases in between. The CDR3 DNA reads as TGCGCCAGCAGCCAACGTACAAGCTCCTATAATTCACCCCTCCACTTT. It is translated as CASSQRTSSYNSPLHF.

The CDR3 nucleotides read TGTGCCAGCAGCGTATCAGGGGCTAGCAATCAGCCCCAGCATTTT. Its translation is CASSVSGASNQPQHF. The V and J genes are TRBV9 and TRBJ1-5; D is perhaps TRBD1 (6 bases). In germline, CDR1 is SGDLS, CDR2 YYNGEE. This CDR3 contains 15 residues. Trimming removed 1 base from V and 0 bases from J, with 8 bases in between.

The chain employs TRBV1 and TRBJ2-2; no DNA check was done on the table's D call, TRBD2. TRBV1 is flagged as a pseudogene. The CDR3 covers 17 residues. In nucleotides, the CDR3 is TGCACCAGCAGCCAAGAGGACGGGAGCATAAACACCGGGGAGCTGTTTTTT. Its protein product is CTSSQEDGSINTGELFF.

This chain uses TRBV18 with TRBJ2-3; D remains unclear. Germline V gene sequence: CDR1 KGHSH, CDR2 LQKENI. Trimming stripped 0 bases from V and 5 bases from J, with 6 bases between. The CDR3 runs to 13 residues. The chain's CDR3 is CASSPPARDTQYF. CDR3 DNA: TGTGCCAGCTCACCACCGGCCCGAGATACGCAGTATTTT.

The chain recombines TRBV7-9 with TRBJ2-1; TRBD2 is a possible D gene (6 bases). This CDR3 comprises 15 residues. Per the germline V gene, CDR1 is SEHNR and CDR2 is FQNEAQ (reference sequence). The ends were cut back, 1 base at V and 4 bases at J, with 11 bases in the middle. This chain's CDR3 is CASSLGAGGYNEQFF. The CDR3 nucleotides are TGTGCCAGCAGCTTAGGTGCCGGAGGGTACAATGAGCAGTTCTTC.

This chain connects TRBV5-6 to TRBJ2-5; D call uncertain. The better agreement between TRBJ2-7 and the DNA end casts doubt on the J call. The CDR3 runs to 14 residues. The V gene's germline CDR1 is SGHDT and CDR2 YYEEEE. CDR3 DNA sequence: TGTGCCAGCAGCTTTCAACAGACCTCCTACGAGCAGTACTTC. Amino acid sequence: CASSFQQTSYEQYF.